This T cell receptor (beta chain) was recovered during a study of CXCR3-negative and CXCR3-positive naive CD8 T cells. On the study more broadly: The total count of TRB reads reached around 140 million, and each library contributed about 1.5 +/- 0.3 million. Study-level results: Naive CXCR3-negative cells resembled naive CXCR3-positive cells in TRBV-TRBJ usage; memory cells differed. In CXCR3-positive naive cells, the TRB CDR3s were more hydrophobic than in CXCR3-negative naive cells.

In regard to this clonotype: The antigen remains undetermined.

Naive CD8+ T lymphocytes were specified as CD45RO-CCR7+CD27+CD95-. CDR3 length equals 17 residues. Germline V gives CDR1 MNHNY, CDR2 SVGAGI (reference sequence). Researchers prepared the TRB cDNA libraries using 5' RACE with UMI labels. After re-calling the 5' RACE reads, TCRdb lists one entry per CDR3 protein, DNA absent. The listing contains about 150,000 distinct CDR3 sequences. The chain combines TRBV6-6 with TRBJ2-1; TCRdb outputs TRBD2, but without DNA this stays unchecked. The sequence was obtained from a human donor in good health. Some clones in this sample may be carry-over from other donors' samples. The sequenced material came from naive CXCR3+ CD8+ T cells from blood. Subset defined: CD45RO-CCR7+CD27+CD95- naive CD8+ T cells expressing CXCR3 (TNR3+). CDR3 region: CASTYAQLAGADNEQFF.